This entry lists 32 T cell receptor beta chains sequenced from one sample in a study of T cell repertoires in ileal Crohn's disease. The method was immunoSEQ multiplex PCR; TCRdb's version includes in-frame clones alone and lacks a portion of them. The table records some 60,000 clones, 85% to 90% of them present only once. Time point meaning: neoterminal ileum biopsy at postoperative endoscopy, about 6 months after surgery. The sequenced material came from ileal tissue. These receptors were taken from an adult with Crohn's disease.

V gene TRBV2 combines with J gene TRBJ1-4; perhaps TRBD1 as D (6 bases). Trimming shortened V by 6 bases and J by 7 bases, and 24 bases separated the two germline ends. Germline V gene sequence: CDR1 SNHLY, CDR2 FYNNEI. The CDR3 runs 17 residues. Written as DNA, the CDR3 is TGTGCCAGCAGCCTCTCCCTCACAGGGTTAGAGGGTGAAAAACTGTTTTTT. It translates to CASSLSLTGLEGEKLFF.

This chain links TRBV2 with TRBJ2-1, with 7 bases matching TRBD2. V gave up 6 bases and J gave up 5 bases; unmatched junction bases: 10. Looked up from germline, CDR1 is SNHLY and CDR2 is FYNNEI. This CDR3 region has 15 residues. The CDR3 loop is CASSQDSGSNNEQFF. DNA of the CDR3: TGTGCCAGCAGCCAGGATAGCGGGTCCAACAATGAGCAGTTCTTC.

The chain has TRBV5-4 and TRBJ2-1; 10 bases match TRBD2. The CDR3 sequence is 15 residues long. CDR1 SGHNT and CDR2 YYREEE come from the germline V gene (reference sequence). The J segment lost 4 bases and the V segment lost 2 bases, leaving 3 bases of the junction unmatched. The CDR3 loop is CASSFSGGQYNEQFF. The CDR3 region has the DNA TGTGCCAGCAGCTTTAGCGGGGGGCAATACAATGAGCAGTTCTTC.

This chain joins TRBV19 and TRBJ1-1, with a possible D match to TRBD1 (5 bases). Germline loops: CDR1 LNHDA, CDR2 SQIVND (reference sequence). The V end lost 6 bases, the J end lost 1 base, and 9 bases lay between the germline ends. The CDR3 has 13 residues. The CDR3 nucleotides are TGTGCCAGTAGCAAAGGACAGAACACTGAAGCTTTCTTT. Protein sequence: CASSKGQNTEAFF.

V usage is TRBV28 and J usage is TRBJ1-4, with D possibly being TRBD1 (5 bases). The V gene's germline CDR1 is MDHEN and CDR2 SYDVKM. CDR3 length: 13 amino acids. V dropped 11 bases and J dropped 8 bases, with 18 bases sitting between them. The CDR3 region is CAAWGSAAEKLFF. CDR3 DNA: TGTGCCGCTTGGGGCTCCGCGGCCGAAAAACTGTTTTTT.

The chain couples TRBV11-2 to TRBJ2-2, with 11 bases lining up with TRBD1. Germline CDR1 and CDR2: SGHAT and FQNNGV. The trim removed 5 bases at V and 7 bases at J, leaving 6 bases unmatched. CDR3 length: 15 amino acids. The CDR3: CASSRRTGGGGELFF. The CDR3 region has the DNA TGTGCCAGCAGCCGGCGGACAGGGGGCGGCGGGGAGCTGTTTTTT.

This clone was seen just once. The chain joins TRBV5-4 to TRBJ2-3, with no clear D. Germline V lookup: CDR1 SGHNT, CDR2 YYREEE (reference sequence). This CDR3 has 12 residues. Deletions cut 4 bases from V and 3 bases from J, with 6 bases between. CDR3 DNA sequence: TGTGCCAGCAGCGCGGTTACAGATACGCAGTATTTT. Its protein product is CASSAVTDTQYF.

The chain uses TRBV4-3 and TRBJ2-2; TRBD1 matches at 7 bases. From germline, CDR1 is LGHNA and CDR2 YSLEER. V lost 5 bases and J lost 4; bases outside the gene matches: 7. This CDR3 has 15 amino acids. The CDR3 DNA follows: TGCGCCAGCAGCGCACAGGGGCGTAGCACCGGGGAGCTGTTTTTT. Amino acid sequence: CASSAQGRSTGELFF.

The chain employs TRBV5-1 and TRBJ2-3; no clear D gene. Trimming stripped 4 bases from V and 4 bases from J, with 7 bases between. CDR3 length: 12 amino acids. Germline lookup yields CDR1 SGHRS and CDR2 YFSETQ. CDR3 DNA: TGCGCCAGCAGCCCAGTTGCAGATACGCAGTATTTT. It yields the protein CASSPVADTQYF.

This chain connects TRBV2 to TRBJ1-5; a possible D gene is TRBD1 (5 bases). Germline CDR1 is SNHLY and CDR2 is FYNNEI. Trimming shortened V by 1 base and J by 2 bases, and 12 bases separated the two germline ends. The CDR3 has 16 residues. The CDR3 protein is CASSEVDRGGNQPQHF. The CDR3 DNA reads as TGTGCCAGCAGTGAAGTGGATAGGGGTGGCAATCAGCCCCAGCATTTT.

The chain is built from TRBV19 and TRBJ1-2, with 8 bases that match TRBD1. V shed 5 bases and J 2 bases; nucleotides not matched to a gene: 10. Per the germline V gene, CDR1 is LNHDA and CDR2 is SQIVND (reference sequence). This CDR3 comprises 16 residues. The CDR3 DNA reads as TGTGCCAGTAGTCTTGACAGGGGAAAGCTCAACTATGGCTACACCTTC. Translation: CASSLDRGKLNYGYTF. Combining the CDR3 with reference TRBV19 and TRBJ1-2 gives the whole variable domain DGGITQSPKYLFRKEGQNVTLSCEQNLNHDAMYWYRQDPGQGLRLIYYSQIVNDFQKGDIAEGYSVSREKKESFPLTVTSAQKNPTAFYLCASSLDRGKLNYGYTFGSGTRLTVV.

V gene TRBV2 combines with J gene TRBJ1-5; 9 nucleotides match TRBD1. Trimming cost V 3 bases and J 5 bases; bases outside gene matches: 2. CDR3 length equals 14 residues. Germline V gene lookup returns CDR1 SNHLY and CDR2 FYNNEI. The CDR3 DNA sequence: TGTGCCAGCAGTGAGGACAGGGGAGATCAGCCCCAGCATTTT. This codes for CASSEDRGDQPQHF.

This chain connects TRBV2 to TRBJ2-7; TRBD1 matches at 9 bases. The CDR3 is 13 amino acids. Germline V gene sequence: CDR1 SNHLY, CDR2 FYNNEI. Unmatched junction bases numbered 3, after V lost 3 bases and J lost 6 bases. The CDR3 reads CASSEDRGGEQYF. CDR3 sequence (DNA): TGTGCCAGCAGTGAGGACAGGGGAGGCGAGCAGTACTTC.

V usage is TRBV4-2 and J usage is TRBJ1-2, with D unclear. CDR1 is LGHNA, CDR2 YNFKEQ, per germline. V was trimmed by 0 bases and J by 3 bases, leaving 14 bases between them. This CDR3 has 16 amino acids. CDR3 protein: CASSQDIRFSDYGYTF. The CDR3 bases are TGTGCCAGCAGCCAAGATATACGGTTTTCTGACTATGGCTACACCTTC.

This chain connects TRBV18 to TRBJ2-7; D unresolved. V was trimmed by 5 bases and J by 2 bases, leaving 10 bases between them. The CDR3 totals 13 residues. Germline V lookup: CDR1 KGHSH, CDR2 LQKENI. Here the CDR3 reads CASSFQQTYEQYF. The CDR3 region has the DNA TGTGCCAGCTCATTCCAACAGACCTACGAGCAGTACTTC.

The chain uses TRBV10-3 and TRBJ1-1; TRBD1 is a possible D gene (5 bases). Trimming removed 7 bases from V and 1 base from J, with 13 bases in between. The CDR3 spans 14 residues. Germline CDR1 and CDR2: ENHRY and SYGVKD. DNA for the CDR3: TGTGCCATCACCATTGGACAACAGAACACTGAAGCTTTCTTT. Its translation is CAITIGQQNTEAFF.

In this sample, this clone turned up once. V gene TRBV6-1 combines with J gene TRBJ2-7; no reliable D call. V was pared by 2 bases and J by 3 bases, with 20 bases between. Germline loops: CDR1 MNHNS, CDR2 SASEGT. CDR3 size: 17 residues. The CDR3 sequence is CASSESPWSAQDYEQYV. CDR3 nucleotides: TGTGCCAGCAGTGAATCCCCTTGGTCGGCCCAGGACTACGAGCAGTACGTC.

V gene TRBV19 combines with J gene TRBJ1-2, with 10 bases identical to TRBD1. Germline CDR1 LNHDA, CDR2 SQIVND (reference sequence). J lost 7 bases, V lost 4 bases, and 9 bases had no gene match. CDR3 length: 15 residues. CDR3 coding DNA: TGTGCCAGTAGTACCACCGACAGGGGGCCAGCTGGCTACACCTTC. Translation: CASSTTDRGPAGYTF.

V and J are TRBV5-6 and TRBJ1-2, with TRBD1 as a possible D gene (5 bases). The V end was cut by 4 bases, the J end by 4 bases, with 17 bases between. There are 15 residues in the CDR3. The V gene's germline CDR1 is SGHDT and CDR2 YYEEEE. The CDR3: CASSAPHVQGYGYTF. CDR3 nucleotides: TGTGCCAGCAGCGCCCCGCACGTCCAGGGCTATGGCTACACCTTC.

This clone appeared a single time. This chain links TRBV6-1 with TRBJ2-1; D might be TRBD1 (6 bases). The CDR3 length is 16 residues. V lost 2 bases and J lost 7, with 18 bases in between. Germline CDR1 MNHNS, CDR2 SASEGT. CDR3 in amino acids: CASSELQGQVANEQFF. CDR3 in DNA: TGTGCCAGCAGTGAATTACAGGGTCAAGTGGCGAATGAGCAGTTCTTC.

This clone was recorded a few times. V and J are TRBV6-6 and TRBJ1-1, with D unresolved. Germline CDR1 is MNHNY and CDR2 is SVGAGI (reference sequence). The CDR3 length is 11 residues. V was cut by 7 bases and J by 1 base, with 4 bases left in between. CDR3 sequence (DNA): TGTGCCAGCAACGGGAACACTGAAGCTTTCTTT. This sequence encodes CASNGNTEAFF.

This chain uses TRBV19 with TRBJ1-2; TRBD1 might be the D (6 bases). V was clipped by 6 bases and J by 2 bases, with 13 bases between them. The CDR3 is made up of 14 amino acids. The germline gives CDR1 LNHDA, CDR2 SQIVND (reference sequence). DNA of the CDR3: TGTGCCAGTAGCGAAACAGGGACCAACTATGGCTACACCTTC. This sequence encodes CASSETGTNYGYTF.

The chain has TRBV7-2 and TRBJ2-5; D is unclear. The CDR3 length is 12 residues. Germline CDR1 SGHTA, CDR2 FQGNSA. Trimming stripped 1 base from V and 4 bases from J, with 4 bases between. As DNA, the CDR3 is TGTGCCAGCAGCTTAGGGCTAGAGACCCAGTACTTC. This sequence encodes CASSLGLETQYF.

The rearrangement links TRBV9 to TRBJ1-1; TRBD1 aligns across 11 bases. V was pared by 1 base and J by 1 base, with 3 bases of the junction left unmatched. This CDR3 has 16 amino acids. Germline V gene lookup returns CDR1 SGDLS and CDR2 YYNGEE. In nucleotides, the CDR3 is TGTGCCAGCAGCGTAAGGGACAGGGGGGGGAACACTGAAGCTTTCTTT. Protein product: CASSVRDRGGNTEAFF. Full variable domain (rest looked up from reference TRBV9 and TRBJ1-1): DSGVTQTPKHLITATGQRVTLRCSPRSGDLSVYWYQQSLDQGLQFLIQYYNGEERAKGNILERFSAQQFPDLHSELNLSSLELGDSALYFCASSVRDRGGNTEAFFGQGTRLTVV.

This rearrangement joins TRBV7-2 to TRBJ1-1; D remains ambiguous. This CDR3 has 14 amino acids. The V gene's germline CDR1 is SGHTA and CDR2 FQGNSA. The ends were cut back, 5 bases at V and 1 base at J, with 11 bases in the middle. The CDR3 sequence is CASSPTPGNTEAFF. CDR3 DNA sequence: TGTGCCAGCAGCCCCACGCCCGGGAACACTGAAGCTTTCTTT.

The chain uses TRBV11-2 and TRBJ2-5; TRBD2 aligns across 7 bases. V trimming: 1 base; J trimming: 5 bases; junction bases outside the gene matches: 4. The CDR3 is 14 residues long. Germline V gene data show CDR1 as SGHAT and CDR2 as FQNNGV. The CDR3 here is CASSLAGGAETQYF. The CDR3, as DNA: TGTGCCAGCAGCTTAGCGGGAGGCGCGGAGACCCAGTACTTC.

The gene calls are TRBV4-3 and TRBJ1-2, with unresolved D. The CDR3 has 15 residues. The germline V gene encodes CDR1 LGHNA and CDR2 YSLEER. The V end lost 0 bases, the J end lost 5 bases, and 13 bases lay between the germline ends. The CDR3 DNA reads TGCGCCAGCAGCCAAGATCACGGGATTCGGTATGGCTACACCTTC. Translated: CASSQDHGIRYGYTF.

The V gene is TRBV5-1, the J gene TRBJ2-1; 9 bases match TRBD2. V was clipped by 4 bases and J by 15 bases; unmatched bases: 20. Germline V gene sequence: CDR1 SGHRS, CDR2 YFSETQ. The CDR3 extends over 16 amino acids. The CDR3 is CASSMGRGSGGPSTFF. The CDR3 DNA reads as TGCGCCAGCAGCATGGGCCGGGGTAGCGGGGGCCCTTCCACGTTCTTC.

The chain is built from TRBV9 and TRBJ2-1; D is undetermined. CDR1 is SGDLS and CDR2 is YYNGEE in the germline V gene. The CDR3 is made up of 11 amino acids. V shed 2 bases and J shed 5 bases, with 2 bases lying between them. CDR3: CASSVNNEQFF. The CDR3 DNA is TGTGCCAGCAGCGTCAACAATGAGCAGTTCTTC. Using reference TRBV9 and TRBJ2-1 for the parts outside the CDR3, the full variable domain is DSGVTQTPKHLITATGQRVTLRCSPRSGDLSVYWYQQSLDQGLQFLIQYYNGEERAKGNILERFSAQQFPDLHSELNLSSLELGDSALYFCASSVNNEQFFGPGTRLTVL.

The chain links TRBV6-1 to TRBJ2-7, with 8 nucleotides matching TRBD2. CDR3 length equals 14 residues. The V gene's germline CDR1 is MNHNS and CDR2 SASEGT. J lost 0 bases, V lost 4 bases, and 2 bases had no gene match. In DNA form, the CDR3 reads TGTGCCAGCAGTGCGGGGGGGAGCTCCTACGAGCAGTACGTC. The encoded protein is CASSAGGSSYEQYV.

This chain connects TRBV5-4 to TRBJ2-1; TRBD2 might be the D (5 bases). The CDR3 runs 15 residues. Germline V gene sequence: CDR1 SGHNT, CDR2 YYREEE (reference sequence). The ends were cut back, 4 bases at V and 0 bases at J, with 11 bases in the middle. The CDR3 here is CASSNRGSSYNEQFF. CDR3 in DNA: TGTGCCAGCAGCAACCGGGGTAGCTCCTACAATGAGCAGTTCTTC.

The rearrangement links TRBV29-1 to TRBJ1-2; perhaps TRBD1 as D (5 bases). The germline gives CDR1 SQVTM, CDR2 ANQGSEA. The CDR3 is 13 residues long. Trimming took off 3 bases at V and 4 bases at J, with 12 bases between the two ends. The CDR3 DNA reads TGCAGCGTTGAGGGCAGGGACTTCTATGGCTACACCTTC. It translates to CSVEGRDFYGYTF.